A single sample is the source of the 9 T cell receptor beta chains below, sequenced in a study of lymphopenia after photon versus proton radiotherapy. Clones were sequenced by immunoSEQ multiplex PCR, and TCRdb holds only the in-frame ones, with some missing. The table shows roughly 25,000 clones, with more than 75% occurring only once. The sample here was peripheral blood, taken from a patient treated with photon-based radiotherapy. The origin of the receptors is a woman in her forties or fifties with cholangiocarcinoma.

This chain joins TRBV4-1 and TRBJ1-5; D is perhaps TRBD1 (5 bases). The CDR3 runs 15 residues. Germline loops: CDR1 MGHRA, CDR2 YSYEKL. V gave up 0 bases and J gave up 6 bases, with 12 bases separating them. CDR3: CASSQDLGLGQPQHF. The DNA of the CDR3 is TGCGCCAGCAGCCAAGATCTGGGGCTGGGTCAGCCCCAGCATTTT.

This sequence joins TRBV6-5 and TRBJ1-1, with a possible D match to TRBD1 (6 bases). Germline values: CDR1 MNHEY, CDR2 SVGAGI. Trimming took 4 bases from V and 4 from J, leaving 19 bases between them. This CDR3 spans 16 amino acids. CDR3 protein: CASSFVAIGGATEAFF. The CDR3 DNA reads TGTGCCAGCAGTTTCGTCGCCATAGGGGGGGCCACTGAAGCTTTCTTT.

Points on this clone: This CDR3 fails to terminate in the conserved phenylalanine or tryptophan, so it likely reflects a read error. No DNA is shown, since the ends of the CDR3 on it are uncertain; the CDR3 is the one TCRdb lists. The chain is built from TRBV5-8 and TRBJ2-4; the DNA was not used to check the table's D call, TRBD1. Inclusive of both ends, the CDR3 amounts to 12 amino acids. The germline gives CDR1 SGHTS, CDR2 YDEGEE. The CDR3 sequence is CASSLTYSHSDI.

This clone appeared once. The rearrangement uses TRBV18 and TRBJ2-7; possibly TRBD1 for D (5 bases). The germline V gene has CDR1 KGHSH and CDR2 LQKENI. The CDR3 spans 13 residues. Trimming removed 6 bases from V and 1 base from J, with 10 bases in between. CDR3: CASSTQGSYEQYF. DNA of the CDR3: TGTGCCAGCTCTACTCAGGGTTCCTACGAGCAGTACTTC.

Concerning this clone: The CDR3 does not close with the conserved phenylalanine or tryptophan, likely indicating a read error. Because the CDR3's place on the DNA is in doubt, the DNA is left out and the CDR3 is given as listed by TCRdb. The J gene is TRBJ1-1, the V gene TRBV10-2. Termini included, the CDR3 measures 14 amino acids. In germline, CDR1 is WSHSY, CDR2 SAAADI. The CDR3 loop is CASSEFPQAEEVGL.

The chain recombines TRBV6-1 with TRBJ2-7; D may correspond to TRBD1 or TRBD2 (5 bases each). CDR1 and CDR2 from the germline V gene are MNHNS and SASEGT. The CDR3 has 17 amino acids. Trimming shortened V by 0 bases and J by 2 bases, and 17 bases separated the two germline ends. CDR3 in amino acids: CASSEAWWPREPYEQYF. DNA of the CDR3: TGTGCCAGCAGTGAAGCATGGTGGCCCAGGGAGCCCTACGAGCAGTACTTC.

The rearrangement links TRBV15 to TRBJ1-1; 9 bases line up with TRBD1. After removal of 2 bases from V and 1 base from J, the junction contained 5 bases not matched to a gene. The CDR3 contains 16 residues. Germline assignment: CDR1 LNHNV and CDR2 YYDKDF (reference sequence). CDR3 nucleotide sequence: TGTGCCACCAGCAGATTTCGGACAGGGGCGAACACTGAAGCTTTCTTT. It translates to CATSRFRTGANTEAFF.

This chain uses TRBV6-5 with TRBJ1-4; maybe TRBD1 (6 bases). There are 14 residues in the CDR3. Germline CDR1 and CDR2: MNHEY and SVGAGI. Trimming removed 6 bases at V and 6 bases at J, with 14 bases between. The CDR3 coding sequence is TGTGCCAGCAGGAGCGGGGGCCGTCATGAAAAACTGTTTTTT. Translation: CASRSGGRHEKLFF.

The genes are TRBV2 and TRBJ1-5; the D is unclear. The V and J ends lost 3 bases and 2 bases respectively, with 11 bases between them. From germline, CDR1 is SNHLY and CDR2 FYNNEI. The CDR3 is 15 residues long. CDR3 loop: CASSEFLVGNQPQHF. CDR3 in DNA: TGTGCCAGCAGTGAGTTTTTGGTGGGCAATCAGCCCCAGCATTTT.